This T cell receptor beta chain was captured in a study of tumor-infiltrating lymphocytes in primary liver carcinoma. Study-level information: Cases comprised patients with primary liver carcinoma who received surgical resection. The study, taken as a whole, reports: Top-250-clone fractions were significantly higher in tumors than in blood (p = 0.039).

Note on this clonotype: Its target is unknown.

Germline DNA was also extracted, and blood RNA derived from unsorted whole blood. Deletions cut 0 bases from V and 10 bases from J, with 14 bases between. The length of the CDR3 is 15 residues. Germline V gene data show CDR1 as SGHRS and CDR2 as YFSETQ. Starting from around 500 ng of total RNA, TCR beta cDNA was produced with a primer in the constant region. TCR beta libraries came from three nested multiplex PCR rounds using slightly modified ARM-PCR. PCR rounds one and two used TRBV1-TRBV30 forward primers with a C-beta reverse primer for 10 cycles each. TCRdb itself ran the multiplex PCR reads through MiXCR, one entry per CDR3 protein. This sample carries 330,000 or so distinct CDR3 sequences, less than 70% of them seen once, and the ten largest clones take 5% to 6.5%.

The sequenced sample was peripheral blood. The sequence was collected from a man aged 35 to 55 with primary liver carcinoma and hepatitis B virus infection. This chain uses TRBV5-1 with TRBJ1-6; D might be TRBD1 (6 bases). The CDR3 sequence is CASSLGDGGHSPLHF. CDR3 in DNA: TGCGCCAGCAGCTTGGGGGACGGGGGACACTCACCCCTCCACTTT. Based on the CDR3 plus reference TRBV5-1 and TRBJ1-6, the full variable domain is KAGVTQTPRYLIKTRGQQVTLSCSPISGHRSVSWYQQTPGQGLQFLFEYFSETQRNKGNFPGRFSGRQFSNSRSEMNVSTLELGDSALYLCASSLGDGGHSPLHFGNGTRLTVT.